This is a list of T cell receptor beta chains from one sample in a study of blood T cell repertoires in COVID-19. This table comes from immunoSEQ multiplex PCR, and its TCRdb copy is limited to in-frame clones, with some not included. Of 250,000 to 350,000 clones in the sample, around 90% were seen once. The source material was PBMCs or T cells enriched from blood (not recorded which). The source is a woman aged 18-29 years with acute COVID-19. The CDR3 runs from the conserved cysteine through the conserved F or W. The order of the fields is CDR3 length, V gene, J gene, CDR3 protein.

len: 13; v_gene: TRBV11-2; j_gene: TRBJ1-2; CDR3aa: CASSPGQDYGYTF
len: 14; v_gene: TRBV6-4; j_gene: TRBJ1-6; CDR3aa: CASSGTGVNSPLHF
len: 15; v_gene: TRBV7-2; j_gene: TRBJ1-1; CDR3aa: CASSLYAVGGTEAFF
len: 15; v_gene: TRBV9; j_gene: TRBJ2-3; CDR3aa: CASSVNGRATDTQYF
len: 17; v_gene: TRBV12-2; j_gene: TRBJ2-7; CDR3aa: CASRPSPVYRGLYEQYF
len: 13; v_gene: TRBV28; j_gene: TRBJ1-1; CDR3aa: CASSLPGQDEAFF
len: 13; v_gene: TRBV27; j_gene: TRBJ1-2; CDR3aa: CASSTTTNYGYTF
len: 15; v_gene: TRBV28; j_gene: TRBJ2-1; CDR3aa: CASSLPRETYNEQFF
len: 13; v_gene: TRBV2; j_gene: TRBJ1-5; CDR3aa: CASSETEDQPQHF
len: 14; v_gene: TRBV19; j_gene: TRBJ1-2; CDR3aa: CASSDGGAVYGYTF
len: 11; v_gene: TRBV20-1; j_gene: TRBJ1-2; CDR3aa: CSAKHFVGYTF
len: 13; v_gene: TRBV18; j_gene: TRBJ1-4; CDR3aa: CASTDATNEKLFF
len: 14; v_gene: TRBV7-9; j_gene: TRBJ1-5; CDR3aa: CASSSGQGNQPQHF
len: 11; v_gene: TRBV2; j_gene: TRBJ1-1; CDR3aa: CASRQNTEAFF
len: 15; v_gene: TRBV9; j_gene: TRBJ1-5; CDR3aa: CASSAGQGNNQPQHF
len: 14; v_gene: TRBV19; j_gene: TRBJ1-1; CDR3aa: CASSRDIRNTEAFF
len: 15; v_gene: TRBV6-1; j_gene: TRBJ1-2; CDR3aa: CASSEVVAGGYGYTF
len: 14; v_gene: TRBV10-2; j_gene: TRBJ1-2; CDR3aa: CASRGQGYGYGYTF
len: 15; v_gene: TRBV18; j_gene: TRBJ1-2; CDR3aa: CASSPGTGDLYGYTF
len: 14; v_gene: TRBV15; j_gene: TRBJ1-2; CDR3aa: CATSRDFGGYGYTF
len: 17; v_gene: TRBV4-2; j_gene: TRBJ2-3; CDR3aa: CASSPLAGGPGTDTQYF
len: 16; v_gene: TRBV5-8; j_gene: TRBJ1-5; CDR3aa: CASSGQGGGSNQPQHF
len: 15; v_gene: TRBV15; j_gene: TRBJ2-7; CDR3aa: CATRPGSGSSYEQYF
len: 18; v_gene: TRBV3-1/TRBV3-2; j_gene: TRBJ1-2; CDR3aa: CASSQDLPLGRGNYGYTF
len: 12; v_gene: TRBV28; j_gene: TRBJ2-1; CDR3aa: CASSLLYNEQFF
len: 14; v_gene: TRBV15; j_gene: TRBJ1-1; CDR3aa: CATSKQGLFTEAFF
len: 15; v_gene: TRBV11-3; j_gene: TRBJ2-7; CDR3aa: CASSLTGGGSGEQYF
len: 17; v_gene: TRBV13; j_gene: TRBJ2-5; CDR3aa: CASSWGLAGQQQETQYF
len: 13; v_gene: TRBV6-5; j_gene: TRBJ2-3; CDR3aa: CATRDLSTDTQYF
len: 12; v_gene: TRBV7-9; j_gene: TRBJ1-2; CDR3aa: CASSESTLGYTF
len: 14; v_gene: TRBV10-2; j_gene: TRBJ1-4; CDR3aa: CASKQGEALEKLFF
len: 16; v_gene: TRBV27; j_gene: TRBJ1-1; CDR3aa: CASSTPTDRDYTEAFF
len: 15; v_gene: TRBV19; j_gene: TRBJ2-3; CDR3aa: CASSIWGQSLDTQYF
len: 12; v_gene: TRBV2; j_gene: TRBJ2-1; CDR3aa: CASSVKDLGQFF
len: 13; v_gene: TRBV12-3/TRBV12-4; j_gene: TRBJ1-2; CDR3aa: CASSTDRDYGYTF
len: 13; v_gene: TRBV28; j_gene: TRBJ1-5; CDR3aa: CASSLIRGQPQHF
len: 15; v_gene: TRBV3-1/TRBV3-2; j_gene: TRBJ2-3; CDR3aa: CASSRGTGPTDTQYF
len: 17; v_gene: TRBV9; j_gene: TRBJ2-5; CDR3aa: CASSAQPPTSGLETQYF
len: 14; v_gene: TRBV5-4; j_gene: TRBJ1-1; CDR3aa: CASSLAPVNTEAFF
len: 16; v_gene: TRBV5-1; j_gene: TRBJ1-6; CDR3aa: CASTATGPSYNSPLHF
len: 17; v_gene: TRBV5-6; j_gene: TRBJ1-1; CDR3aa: CASSTPGTGSTNTEAFF
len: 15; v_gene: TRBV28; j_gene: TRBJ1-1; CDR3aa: CASSSLTGANTEAFF
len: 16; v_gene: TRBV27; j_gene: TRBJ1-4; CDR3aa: CASSLGTGGSHEKLFF
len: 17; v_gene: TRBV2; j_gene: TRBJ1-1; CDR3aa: CASSYLHREGLNTEAFF
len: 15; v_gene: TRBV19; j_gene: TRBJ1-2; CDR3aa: CASSISTGANYGYTF
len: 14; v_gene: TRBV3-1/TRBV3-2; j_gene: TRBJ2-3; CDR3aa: CASSPLGPTDTQYF
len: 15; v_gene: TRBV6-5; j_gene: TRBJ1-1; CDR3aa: CASSYTTGPNTEAFF
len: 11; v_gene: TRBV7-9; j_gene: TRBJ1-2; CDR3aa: CASSLDRANTF
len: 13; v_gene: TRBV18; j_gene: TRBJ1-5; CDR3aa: CASSPGRDQPQHF
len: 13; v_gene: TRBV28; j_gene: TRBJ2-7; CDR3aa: CASSLQETSEQYF